This TCR beta chain was documented in a study of T cell responses to AZD1222 COVID-19 vaccine. Generated by immunoSEQ multiplex PCR, the TCRdb table keeps only in-frame clones and is missing some. The profile shows 150,000 to 200,000 clones, roughly nine tenths of them singletons. This CDR3 contains 15 residues. The germline V and J ends were trimmed by 1 base and 3 bases, with 11 bases remaining between them. Germline V lookup: CDR1 SGHDN, CDR2 FVKESK. Source: peripheral blood, taken 28 days after the second AZD1222 dose. The chain links TRBV14 to TRBJ2-3; D call uncertain. The clonotype comes from an adult who received the AZD1222 COVID-19 vaccine. The chain's CDR3 is CASSQALSVTDTQYF. In DNA form, the CDR3 reads TGTGCCAGCAGCCAAGCACTATCGGTAACAGATACGCAGTATTTT.